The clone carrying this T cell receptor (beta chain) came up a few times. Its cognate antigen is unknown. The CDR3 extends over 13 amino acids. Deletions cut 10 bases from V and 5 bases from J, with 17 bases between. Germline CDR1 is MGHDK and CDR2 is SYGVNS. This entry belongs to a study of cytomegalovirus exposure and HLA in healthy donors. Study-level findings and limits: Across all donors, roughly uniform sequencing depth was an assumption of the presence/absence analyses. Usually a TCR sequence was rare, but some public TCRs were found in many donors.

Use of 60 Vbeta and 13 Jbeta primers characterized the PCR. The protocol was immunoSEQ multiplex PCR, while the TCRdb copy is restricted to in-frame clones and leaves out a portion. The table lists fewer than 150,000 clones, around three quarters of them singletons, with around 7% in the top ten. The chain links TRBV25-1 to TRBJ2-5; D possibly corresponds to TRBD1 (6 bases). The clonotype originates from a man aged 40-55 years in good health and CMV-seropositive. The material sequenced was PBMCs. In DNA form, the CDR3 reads TGTGCCACCTCGAGGTGGGGGCGGGAGACCCAGTACTTC. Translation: CATSRWGRETQYF.